Included here is one T cell receptor (beta chain) sequence, with context. These data come from a study of identical twins. Unique molecular identifiers were present on the cDNA, and a universal primer site came from template switching. Each CDR3 protein gets one entry after TCRdb re-called the 5' RACE reads with MiXCR. The repertoire holds approximately 700,000 distinct CDR3 sequences, with roughly 20% as singletons. The CDR3 runs 13 residues. The ends were cut back, 4 bases at V and 4 bases at J, with 13 bases in the middle. The germline V gene encodes CDR1 DFQATT and CDR2 SNEGSKA (reference sequence). The data also belong to a second study, concerning T cells expressing NK-cell markers.

The V gene is TRBV20-1, the J gene TRBJ2-5; tentative D call: TRBD2 (6 bases). This receptor was taken from a young woman in good health. Material for sequencing was PBMCs. The CDR3 sequence: CSATKGGVETQYF. CDR3 nucleotides: TGCAGTGCTACGAAGGGCGGGGTAGAGACCCAGTACTTC.